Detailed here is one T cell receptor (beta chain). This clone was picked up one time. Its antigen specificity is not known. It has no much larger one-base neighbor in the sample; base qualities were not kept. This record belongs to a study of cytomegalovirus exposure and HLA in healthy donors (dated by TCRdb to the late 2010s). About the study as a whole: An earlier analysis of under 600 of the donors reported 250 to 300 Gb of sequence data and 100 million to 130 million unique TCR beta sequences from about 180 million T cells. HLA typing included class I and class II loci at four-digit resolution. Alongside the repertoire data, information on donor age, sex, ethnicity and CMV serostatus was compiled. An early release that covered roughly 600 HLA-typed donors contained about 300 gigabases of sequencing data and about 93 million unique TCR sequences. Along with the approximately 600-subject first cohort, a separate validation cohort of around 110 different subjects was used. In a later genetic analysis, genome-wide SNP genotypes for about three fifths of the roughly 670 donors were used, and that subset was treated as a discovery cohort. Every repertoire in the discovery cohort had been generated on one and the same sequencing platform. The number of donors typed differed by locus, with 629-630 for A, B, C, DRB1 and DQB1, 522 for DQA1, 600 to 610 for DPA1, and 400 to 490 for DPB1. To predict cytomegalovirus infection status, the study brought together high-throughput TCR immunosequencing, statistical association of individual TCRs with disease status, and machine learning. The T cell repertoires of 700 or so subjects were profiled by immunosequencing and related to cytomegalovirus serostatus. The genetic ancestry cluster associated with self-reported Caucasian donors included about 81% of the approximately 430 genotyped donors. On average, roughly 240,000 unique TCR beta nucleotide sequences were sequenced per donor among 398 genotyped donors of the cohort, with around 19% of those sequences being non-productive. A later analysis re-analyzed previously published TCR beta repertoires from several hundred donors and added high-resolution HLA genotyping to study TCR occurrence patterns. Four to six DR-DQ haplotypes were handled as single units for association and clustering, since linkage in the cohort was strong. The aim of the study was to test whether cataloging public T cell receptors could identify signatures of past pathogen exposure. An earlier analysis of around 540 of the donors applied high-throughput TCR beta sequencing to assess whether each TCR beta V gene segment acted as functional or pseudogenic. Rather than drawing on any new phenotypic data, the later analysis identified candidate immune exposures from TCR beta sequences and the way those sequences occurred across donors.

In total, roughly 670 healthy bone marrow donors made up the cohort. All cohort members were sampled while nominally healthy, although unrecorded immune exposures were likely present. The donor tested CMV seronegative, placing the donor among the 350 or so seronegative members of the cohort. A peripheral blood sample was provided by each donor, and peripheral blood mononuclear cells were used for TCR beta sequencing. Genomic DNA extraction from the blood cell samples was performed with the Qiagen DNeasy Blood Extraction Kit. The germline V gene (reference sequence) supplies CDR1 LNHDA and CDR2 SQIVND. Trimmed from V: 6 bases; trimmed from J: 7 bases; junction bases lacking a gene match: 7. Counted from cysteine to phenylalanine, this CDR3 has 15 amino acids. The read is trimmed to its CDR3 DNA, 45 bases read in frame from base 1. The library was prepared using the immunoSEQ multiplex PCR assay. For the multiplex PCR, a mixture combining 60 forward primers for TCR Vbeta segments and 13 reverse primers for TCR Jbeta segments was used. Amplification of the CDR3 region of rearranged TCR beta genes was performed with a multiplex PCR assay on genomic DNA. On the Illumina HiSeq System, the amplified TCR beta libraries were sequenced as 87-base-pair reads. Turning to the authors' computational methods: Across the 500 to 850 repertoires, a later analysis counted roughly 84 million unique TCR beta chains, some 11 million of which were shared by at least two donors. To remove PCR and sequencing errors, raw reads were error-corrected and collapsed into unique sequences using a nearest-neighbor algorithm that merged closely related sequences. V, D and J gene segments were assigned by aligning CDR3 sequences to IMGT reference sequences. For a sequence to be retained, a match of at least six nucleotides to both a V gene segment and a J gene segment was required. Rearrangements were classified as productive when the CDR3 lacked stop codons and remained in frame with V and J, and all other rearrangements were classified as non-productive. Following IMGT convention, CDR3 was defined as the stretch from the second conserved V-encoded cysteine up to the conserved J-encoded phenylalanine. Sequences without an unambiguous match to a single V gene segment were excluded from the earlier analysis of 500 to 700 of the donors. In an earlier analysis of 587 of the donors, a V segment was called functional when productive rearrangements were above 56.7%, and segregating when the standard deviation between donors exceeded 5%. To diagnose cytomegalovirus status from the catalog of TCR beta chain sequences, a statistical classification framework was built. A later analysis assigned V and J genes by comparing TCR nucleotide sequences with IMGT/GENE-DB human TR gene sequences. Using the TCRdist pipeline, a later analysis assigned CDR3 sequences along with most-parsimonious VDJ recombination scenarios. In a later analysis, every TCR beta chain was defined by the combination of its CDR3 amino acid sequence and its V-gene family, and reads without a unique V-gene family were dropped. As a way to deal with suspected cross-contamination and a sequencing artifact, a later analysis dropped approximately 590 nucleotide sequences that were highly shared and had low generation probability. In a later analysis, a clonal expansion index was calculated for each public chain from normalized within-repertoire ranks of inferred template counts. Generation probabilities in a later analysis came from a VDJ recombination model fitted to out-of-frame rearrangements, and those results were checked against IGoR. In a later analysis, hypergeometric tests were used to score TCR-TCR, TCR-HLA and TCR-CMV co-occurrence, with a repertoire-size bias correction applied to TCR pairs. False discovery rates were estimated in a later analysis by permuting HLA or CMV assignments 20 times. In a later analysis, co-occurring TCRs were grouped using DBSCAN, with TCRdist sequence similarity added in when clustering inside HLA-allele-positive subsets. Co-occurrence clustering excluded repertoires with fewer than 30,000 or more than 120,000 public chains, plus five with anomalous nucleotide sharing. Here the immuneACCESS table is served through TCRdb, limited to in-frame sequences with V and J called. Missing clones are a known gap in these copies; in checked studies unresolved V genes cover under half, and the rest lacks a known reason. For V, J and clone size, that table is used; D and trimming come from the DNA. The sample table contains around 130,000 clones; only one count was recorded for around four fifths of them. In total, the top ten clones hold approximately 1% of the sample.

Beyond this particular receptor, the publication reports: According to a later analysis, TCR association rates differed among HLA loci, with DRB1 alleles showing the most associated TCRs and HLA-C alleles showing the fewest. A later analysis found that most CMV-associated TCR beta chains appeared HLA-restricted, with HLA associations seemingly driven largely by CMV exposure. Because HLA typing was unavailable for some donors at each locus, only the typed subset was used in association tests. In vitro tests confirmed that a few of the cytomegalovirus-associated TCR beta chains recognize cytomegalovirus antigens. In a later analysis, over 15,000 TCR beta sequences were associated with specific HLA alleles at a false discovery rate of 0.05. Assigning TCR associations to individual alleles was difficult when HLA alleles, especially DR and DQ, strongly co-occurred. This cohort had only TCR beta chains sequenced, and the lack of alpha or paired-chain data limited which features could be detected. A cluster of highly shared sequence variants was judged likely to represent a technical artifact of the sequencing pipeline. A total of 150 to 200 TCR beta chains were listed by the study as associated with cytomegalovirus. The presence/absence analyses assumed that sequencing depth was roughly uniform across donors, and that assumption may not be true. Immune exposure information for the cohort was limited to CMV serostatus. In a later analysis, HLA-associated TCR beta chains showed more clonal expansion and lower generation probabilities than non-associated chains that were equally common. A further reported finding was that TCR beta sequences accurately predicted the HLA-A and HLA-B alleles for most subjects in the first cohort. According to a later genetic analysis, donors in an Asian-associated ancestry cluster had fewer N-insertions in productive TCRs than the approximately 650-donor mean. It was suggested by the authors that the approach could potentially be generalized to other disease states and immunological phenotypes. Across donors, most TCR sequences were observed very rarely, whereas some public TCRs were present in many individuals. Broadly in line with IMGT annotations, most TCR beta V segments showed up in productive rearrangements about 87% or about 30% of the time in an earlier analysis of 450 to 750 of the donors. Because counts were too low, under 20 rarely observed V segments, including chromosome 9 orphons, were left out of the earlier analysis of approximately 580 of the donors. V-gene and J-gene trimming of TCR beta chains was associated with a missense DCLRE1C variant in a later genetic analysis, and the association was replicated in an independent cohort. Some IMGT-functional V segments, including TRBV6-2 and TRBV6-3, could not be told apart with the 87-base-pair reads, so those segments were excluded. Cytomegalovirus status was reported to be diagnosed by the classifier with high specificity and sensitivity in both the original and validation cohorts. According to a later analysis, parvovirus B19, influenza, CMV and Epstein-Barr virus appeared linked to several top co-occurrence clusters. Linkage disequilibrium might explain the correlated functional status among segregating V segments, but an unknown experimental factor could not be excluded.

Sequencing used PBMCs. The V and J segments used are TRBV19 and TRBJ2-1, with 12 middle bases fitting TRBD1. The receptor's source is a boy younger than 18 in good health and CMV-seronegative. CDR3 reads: CASRIGTGGLNEQFF. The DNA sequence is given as TGTGCCAGTAGAATCGGGACAGGGGGCTTGAATGAGCAGTTCTTC. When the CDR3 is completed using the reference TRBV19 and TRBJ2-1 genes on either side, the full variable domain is DGGITQSPKYLFRKEGQNVTLSCEQNLNHDAMYWYRQDPGQGLRLIYYSQIVNDFQKGDIAEGYSVSREKKESFPLTVTSAQKNPTAFYLCASRIGTGGLNEQFFGPGTRLTVL.